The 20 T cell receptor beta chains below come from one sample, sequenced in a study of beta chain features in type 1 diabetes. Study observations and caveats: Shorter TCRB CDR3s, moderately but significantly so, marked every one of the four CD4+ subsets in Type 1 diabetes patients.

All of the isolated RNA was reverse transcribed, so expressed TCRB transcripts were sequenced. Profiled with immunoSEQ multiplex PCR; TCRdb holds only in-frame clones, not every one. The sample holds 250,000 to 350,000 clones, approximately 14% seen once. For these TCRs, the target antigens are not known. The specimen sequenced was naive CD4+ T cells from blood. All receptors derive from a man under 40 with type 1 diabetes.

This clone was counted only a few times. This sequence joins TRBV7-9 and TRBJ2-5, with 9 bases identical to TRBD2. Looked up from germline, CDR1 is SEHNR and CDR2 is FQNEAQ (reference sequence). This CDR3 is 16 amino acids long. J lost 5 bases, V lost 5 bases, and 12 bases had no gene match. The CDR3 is CASSLRTSAFGETQYF. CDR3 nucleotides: TGTGCCAGCAGCCTCAGGACTAGCGCGTTTGGGGAGACCCAGTACTTC.

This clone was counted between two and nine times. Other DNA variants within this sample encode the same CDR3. The CDR3: CASSSQGAGANVLTF. The CDR3 DNA sequence: TGCGCCAGCAGCTCCCAGGGGGCTGGGGCCAACGTCCTGACTTTC. This chain links TRBV5-1 with TRBJ2-6, with 7 bases lining up with TRBD1. Germline assignment: CDR1 SGHRS and CDR2 YFSETQ. Trimming removed 3 bases from V and 2 bases from J; junction bases left unmatched: 2. The CDR3 is made up of 15 amino acids. Combining the CDR3 with reference TRBV5-1 and TRBJ2-6 gives the whole variable domain KAGVTQTPRYLIKTRGQQVTLSCSPISGHRSVSWYQQTPGQGLQFLFEYFSETQRNKGNFPGRFSGRQFSNSRSEMNVSTLELGDSALYLCASSSQGAGANVLTFGAGSRLTVL.

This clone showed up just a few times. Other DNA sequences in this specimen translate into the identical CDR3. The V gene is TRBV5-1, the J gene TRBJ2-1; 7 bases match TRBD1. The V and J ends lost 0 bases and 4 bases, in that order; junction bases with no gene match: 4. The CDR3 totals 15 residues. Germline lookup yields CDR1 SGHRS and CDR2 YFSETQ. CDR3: CASSLEGTDYNEQFF. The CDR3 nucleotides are TGCGCCAGCAGCTTGGAGGGGACAGATTACAATGAGCAGTTCTTC.

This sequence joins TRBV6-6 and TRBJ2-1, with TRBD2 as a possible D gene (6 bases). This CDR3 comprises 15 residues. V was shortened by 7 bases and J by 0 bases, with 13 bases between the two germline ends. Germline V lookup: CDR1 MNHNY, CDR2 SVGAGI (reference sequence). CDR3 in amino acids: CASKDSGNSYNEQFF. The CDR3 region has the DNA TGTGCCAGCAAAGATAGCGGAAACTCCTACAATGAGCAGTTCTTC.

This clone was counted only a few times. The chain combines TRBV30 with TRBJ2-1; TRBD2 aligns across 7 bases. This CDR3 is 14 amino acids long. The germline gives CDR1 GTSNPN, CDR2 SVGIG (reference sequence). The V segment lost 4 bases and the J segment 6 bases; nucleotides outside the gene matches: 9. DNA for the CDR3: TGTGCCTGGATCCGGCGGGAGAAGGGCAATGAGCAGTTCTTC. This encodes CAWIRREKGNEQFF.

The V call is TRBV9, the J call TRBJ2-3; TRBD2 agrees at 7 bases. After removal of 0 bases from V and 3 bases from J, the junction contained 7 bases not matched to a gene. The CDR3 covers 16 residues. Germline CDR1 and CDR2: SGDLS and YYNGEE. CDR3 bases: TGTGCCAGCAGCGTAGATGGCGGGAGTTGGACAGATACGCAGTATTTT. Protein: CASSVDGGSWTDTQYF.

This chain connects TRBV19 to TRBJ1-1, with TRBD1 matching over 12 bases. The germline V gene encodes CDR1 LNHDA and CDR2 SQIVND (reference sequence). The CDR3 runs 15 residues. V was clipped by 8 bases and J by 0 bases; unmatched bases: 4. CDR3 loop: CASVGTGGMNTEAFF. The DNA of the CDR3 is TGTGCCAGTGTGGGGACAGGGGGCATGAACACTGAAGCTTTCTTT.

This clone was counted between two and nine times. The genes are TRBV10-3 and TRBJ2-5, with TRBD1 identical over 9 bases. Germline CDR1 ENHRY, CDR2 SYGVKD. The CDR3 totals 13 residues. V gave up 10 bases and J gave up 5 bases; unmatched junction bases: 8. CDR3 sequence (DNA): TGTGCCACCACCGGGACAGGGTTGGAGACCCAGTACTTC. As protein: CATTGTGLETQYF.

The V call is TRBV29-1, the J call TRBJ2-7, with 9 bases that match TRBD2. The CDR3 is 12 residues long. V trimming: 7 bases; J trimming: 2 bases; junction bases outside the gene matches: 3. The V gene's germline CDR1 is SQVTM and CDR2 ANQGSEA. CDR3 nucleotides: TGCAGCGCAAGGACTAGCGCCTACGAGCAGTACTTC. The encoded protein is CSARTSAYEQYF.

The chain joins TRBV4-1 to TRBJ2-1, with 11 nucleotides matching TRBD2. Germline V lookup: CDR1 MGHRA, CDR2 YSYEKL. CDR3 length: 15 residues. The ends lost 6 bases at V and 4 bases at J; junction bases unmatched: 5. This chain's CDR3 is CASSPLAGVYNEQFF. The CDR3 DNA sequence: TGCGCCAGCAGTCCACTAGCGGGGGTTTACAATGAGCAGTTCTTC.

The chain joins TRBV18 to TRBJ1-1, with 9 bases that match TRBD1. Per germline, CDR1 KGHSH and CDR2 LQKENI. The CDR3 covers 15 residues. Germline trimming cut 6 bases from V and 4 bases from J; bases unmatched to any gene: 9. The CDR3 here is CASSPPGQGVTEAFF. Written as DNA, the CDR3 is TGTGCCAGCTCCCCTCCGGGACAGGGCGTCACTGAAGCTTTCTTT.

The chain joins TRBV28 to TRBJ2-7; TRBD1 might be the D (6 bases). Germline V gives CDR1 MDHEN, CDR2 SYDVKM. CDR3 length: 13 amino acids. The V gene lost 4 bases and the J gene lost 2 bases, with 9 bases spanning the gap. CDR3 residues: CASSSDRPYEQYF. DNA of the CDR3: TGTGCCAGCAGTTCCGACAGGCCCTACGAGCAGTACTTC.

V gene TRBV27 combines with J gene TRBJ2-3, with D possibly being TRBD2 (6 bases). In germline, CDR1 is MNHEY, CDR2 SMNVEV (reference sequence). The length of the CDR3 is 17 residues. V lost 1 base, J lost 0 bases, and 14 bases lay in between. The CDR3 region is CASSLFGLATSTDTQYF. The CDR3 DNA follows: TGTGCCAGCAGTTTATTTGGTCTAGCGACTAGCACAGATACGCAGTATTTT.

The CDR3 here is CASSQSAQYYEQYF. CDR3 DNA: TGCGCCAGCAGTCAATCTGCACAGTACTACGAGCAGTACTTC. This rearrangement joins TRBV23-1 to TRBJ2-7; D is uncertain. TRBV23-1 is reported as an ORF; its role is uncertain. This CDR3 has 14 residues. Trimming took 0 bases from V and 3 from J, leaving 9 bases between them.

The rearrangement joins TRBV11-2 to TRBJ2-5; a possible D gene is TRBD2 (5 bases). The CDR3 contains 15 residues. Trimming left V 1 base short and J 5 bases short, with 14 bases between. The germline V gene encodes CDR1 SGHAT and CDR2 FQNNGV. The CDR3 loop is CASSLGGTRPETQYF. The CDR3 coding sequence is TGTGCCAGCAGCTTAGGGGGAACTAGGCCGGAGACCCAGTACTTC. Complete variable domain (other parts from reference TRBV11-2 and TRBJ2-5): EAGVAQSPRYKIIEKRQSVAFWCNPISGHATLYWYQQILGQGPKLLIQFQNNGVVDDSQLPKDRFSAERLKGVDSTLKIQPAKLEDSAVYLCASSLGGTRPETQYFGPGTRLLVL.

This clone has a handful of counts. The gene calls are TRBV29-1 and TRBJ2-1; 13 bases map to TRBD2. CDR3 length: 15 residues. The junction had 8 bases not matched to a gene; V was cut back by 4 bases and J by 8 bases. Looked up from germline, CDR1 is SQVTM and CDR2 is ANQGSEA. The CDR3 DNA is TGCAGCGTTGTAAGGGGACTAGCGGGAAGGGATGAGCAGTTCTTC. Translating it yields CSVVRGLAGRDEQFF.

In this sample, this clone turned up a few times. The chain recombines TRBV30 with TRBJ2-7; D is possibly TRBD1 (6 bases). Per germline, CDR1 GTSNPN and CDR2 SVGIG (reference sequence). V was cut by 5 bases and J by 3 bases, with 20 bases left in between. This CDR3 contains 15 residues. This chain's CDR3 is CAWGQYFTGNYEQYF. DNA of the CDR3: TGTGCCTGGGGACAGTATTTTACAGGGAACTACGAGCAGTACTTC.

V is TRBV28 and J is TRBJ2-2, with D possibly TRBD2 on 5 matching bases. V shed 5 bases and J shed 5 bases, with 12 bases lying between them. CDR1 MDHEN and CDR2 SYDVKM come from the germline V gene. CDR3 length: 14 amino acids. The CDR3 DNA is TGTGCCAGCAGTCCCCGGCCGGGGACCGGGGAGCTGTTTTTT. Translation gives CASSPRPGTGELFF.

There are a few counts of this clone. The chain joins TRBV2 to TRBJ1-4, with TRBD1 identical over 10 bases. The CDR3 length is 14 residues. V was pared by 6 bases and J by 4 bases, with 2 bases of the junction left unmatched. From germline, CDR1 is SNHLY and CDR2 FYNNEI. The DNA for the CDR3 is TGTGCCAGCAGCGGGACAGGGGATAATGAAAAACTGTTTTTT. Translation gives CASSGTGDNEKLFF.

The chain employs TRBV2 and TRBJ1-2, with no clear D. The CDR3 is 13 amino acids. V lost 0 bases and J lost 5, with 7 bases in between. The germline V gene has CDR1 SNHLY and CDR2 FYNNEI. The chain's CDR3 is CASSEASGYGYTF. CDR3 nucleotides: TGTGCCAGCAGTGAAGCATCGGGTTATGGCTACACCTTC.